One and the same sample provided the 25 T cell receptor beta chains below, sequenced in a study of blood T cell repertoires in COVID-19. The protocol was immunoSEQ multiplex PCR, while the TCRdb copy is restricted to in-frame clones and leaves out a portion. Found here are fewer than 250,000 clones, 86% of them singletons; the top ten hold about 6%. The specimen sequenced was peripheral blood. These receptors all stem from a woman older than 75 with COVID-19, enrolled during active disease.

This chain connects TRBV3-1 (or the pseudogene TRBV3-2) to TRBJ1-1, with TRBD1 matching over 9 bases. The CDR3 runs 14 residues. V trimming: 3 bases; J trimming: 3 bases; junction bases outside the gene matches: 2. The germline V gene has CDR1 LGHDT and CDR2 YNNKEL (reference sequence). CDR3 residues: CASSQTGGDTEAFF. The DNA for the CDR3 is TGTGCCAGCAGCCAGACAGGGGGGGACACTGAAGCTTTCTTT.

V and J are TRBV4-3 and TRBJ1-1; D gene unclear. Between the trimmed V and J ends, which lost 0 bases and 2 bases, there was a span of 10 bases. Per the germline V gene, CDR1 is LGHNA and CDR2 is YSLEER. CDR3 length: 15 amino acids. The chain's CDR3 is CASSQDSQVNTEAFF. DNA for the CDR3: TGCGCCAGCAGCCAAGATTCCCAGGTAAACACTGAAGCTTTCTTT.

This sequence joins TRBV7-2 and TRBJ2-1; D call uncertain. Germline V gives CDR1 SGHTA, CDR2 FQGNSA. The V end was cut by 5 bases, the J end by 5 bases, with 13 bases between. This CDR3 contains 14 residues. The CDR3 loop reads CASSPNALNNEQFF. In nucleotides, the CDR3 is TGTGCCAGCAGCCCCAACGCGCTAAACAATGAGCAGTTCTTC.

This clone was observed once. J is TRBJ1-1 and V is TRBV7-2, with 9 bases that match TRBD1. After removal of 5 bases from V and 6 bases from J, the junction contained 7 bases not matched to a gene. Germline lookup yields CDR1 SGHTA and CDR2 FQGNSA. This CDR3 is 14 amino acids long. In DNA, the CDR3 is TGTGCCAGCAGCCTAAATACAGGGGGCGCTGAAGCTTTCTTT. This gives the protein CASSLNTGGAEAFF.

The J gene is TRBJ1-1, the V gene TRBV6-6, with 8 bases that match TRBD1. The CDR3 totals 16 residues. The V gene's germline CDR1 is MNHNY and CDR2 SVGAGI (reference sequence). Trimming cost V 6 bases and J 5 bases; bases outside gene matches: 14. CDR3 nucleotide sequence: TGTGCCAGCAGGACCCAAGGAGGACAGGGTGGAACTGAAGCTTTCTTT. Residues: CASRTQGGQGGTEAFF.

The chain is built from TRBV2 and TRBJ1-4, with D possibly matching TRBD1 (6 bases). V gave up 7 bases and J gave up 4 bases, with 13 bases separating them. This CDR3 has 14 residues. The germline V gene has CDR1 SNHLY and CDR2 FYNNEI. The CDR3 DNA follows: TGTGCCAGCAAAGGGGGACCGATTAATGAAAAACTGTTTTTT. Amino acids: CASKGGPINEKLFF.

The chain employs TRBV5-1 and TRBJ2-3; 12 bases line up with TRBD2. The V gene's germline CDR1 is SGHRS and CDR2 YFSETQ. Trimming took 4 bases from V and 2 from J; bases not matched to a gene: 8. The CDR3 extends over 17 amino acids. CDR3 sequence: CASSPGLAGVNTDTQYF. CDR3 DNA: TGCGCCAGCAGCCCGGGACTAGCGGGCGTAAACACAGATACGCAGTATTTT.

The V and J genes are TRBV11-2 and TRBJ1-1, with 7 bases fitting TRBD1. The V gene end was trimmed by 5 bases and the J gene end by 1 base; junction bases not matched to a gene: 7. Germline loops: CDR1 SGHAT, CDR2 FQNNGV. The CDR3 is made up of 15 amino acids. The CDR3 is CASSAQGSGNTEAFF. In nucleotides, the CDR3 is TGTGCCAGCAGCGCACAGGGGTCGGGGAACACTGAAGCTTTCTTT.

The chain joins TRBV4-2 to TRBJ2-1; 9 nucleotides match TRBD2. V shed 1 base, J shed 2 bases, and the junction held 12 bases outside the gene matches. The V gene's germline CDR1 is LGHNA and CDR2 YNFKEQ. The CDR3 covers 19 residues. The CDR3 DNA is TGTGCCAGCAGCCAAGGAATAGTAAGCGGGGGGTTGACCTACAATGAGCAGTTCTTC. It is translated as CASSQGIVSGGLTYNEQFF.

CDR3 in amino acids: CSVEGGRTDTQYF. The CDR3, as DNA: TGCAGCGTTGAGGGGGGTCGGACAGATACGCAGTATTTT. This chain uses TRBV29-1 with TRBJ2-3, with a weak D call TRBD2 (6 bases). From germline, CDR1 is SQVTM and CDR2 ANQGSEA. The CDR3 length is 13 residues. The V and J ends lost 3 bases and 3 bases respectively, with 10 bases between them.

V gene TRBV2 combines with J gene TRBJ2-2; 7 nucleotides match TRBD2. Germline V gene lookup returns CDR1 SNHLY and CDR2 FYNNEI. The V gene end was trimmed by 4 bases and the J gene end by 1 base; junction bases not matched to a gene: 3. There are 15 residues in the CDR3. CDR3 protein: CASSAGTKNTGELFF. CDR3 in DNA: TGTGCCAGCAGTGCCGGGACTAAGAACACCGGGGAGCTGTTTTTT.

The CDR3 DNA sequence: TGCGCCAGCAGCCAAGATCAGAGGAGCGGTTCTTGGGGTGAGCAGTTCTTC. Encoded protein: CASSQDQRSGSWGEQFF. V is TRBV4-1 and J is TRBJ2-1; tentatively, D is TRBD2 (5 bases). From germline, CDR1 is MGHRA and CDR2 YSYEKL. The CDR3 loop spans 17 amino acids. With 0 bases removed from V and 9 bases from J, the gap between germline ends came to 21 bases.

A word on this clone: Other DNA sequences of this sample code for an identical CDR3. This chain connects TRBV28 to TRBJ1-2, with 7 bases matching TRBD1. Germline trimming cut 5 bases from V and 4 bases from J; bases unmatched to any gene: 10. The CDR3 contains 15 residues. Germline V gene data show CDR1 as MDHEN and CDR2 as SYDVKM. In nucleotides, the CDR3 is TGTGCCAGCAGTCTCAGGGACAGAAGATCCTATGGCTACACCTTC. Translating it yields CASSLRDRRSYGYTF.

V usage is TRBV19 and J usage is TRBJ1-5; 8 nucleotides align to TRBD1. CDR1 is LNHDA, CDR2 SQIVND, per germline (reference sequence). This CDR3 is built from 18 residues. V shed 2 bases and J 0 bases; nucleotides not matched to a gene: 9. The CDR3 is CASSITQRTGNSNQPQHF. In DNA form, the CDR3 reads TGTGCCAGTAGTATAACCCAGAGGACAGGGAATAGCAATCAGCCCCAGCATTTT.

The rearrangement uses TRBV5-1 and TRBJ1-1; 7 bases match TRBD1. Germline loops: CDR1 SGHRS, CDR2 YFSETQ. The CDR3 spans 16 residues. The V gene end was trimmed by 0 bases and the J gene end by 5 bases; junction bases not matched to a gene: 10. The CDR3 reads CASSLAPGQAGTEAFF. As DNA, the CDR3 is TGCGCCAGCAGCTTGGCCCCAGGACAGGCTGGGACTGAAGCTTTCTTT.

The chain combines TRBV10-3 with TRBJ1-1, with D hard to call. CDR3 length: 12 residues. Germline lookup yields CDR1 ENHRY and CDR2 SYGVKD. Trimming left V 6 bases short and J 6 bases short, with 11 bases between. This CDR3 is CAISPERAEAFF. CDR3 nucleotides: TGTGCCATCAGCCCCGAGAGAGCTGAAGCTTTCTTT.

This chain links TRBV6-5 with TRBJ1-2; D remains ambiguous. CDR3 length: 14 amino acids. V lost 6 bases to trimming and J lost 1 base, with 12 bases between them. Looked up from germline, CDR1 is MNHEY and CDR2 is SVGAGI. This chain's CDR3 is CASSGVGLNYGYTF. CDR3 bases: TGTGCCAGCAGCGGAGTCGGTCTTAACTATGGCTACACCTTC.

The chain is built from TRBV10-3 and TRBJ2-1; no firm D call. The CDR3 loop spans 12 amino acids. Germline values: CDR1 ENHRY, CDR2 SYGVKD. Trimming shortened V by 6 bases and J by 5 bases, and 8 bases separated the two germline ends. The CDR3 nucleotides are TGTGCCATCAGCCCTAGTGACAATGAGCAGTTCTTC. This sequence encodes CAISPSDNEQFF.

The chain has TRBV7-9 and TRBJ2-1, with TRBD1 as a possible D gene (5 bases). The CDR3 is 13 amino acids. V lost 2 bases and J 6 bases, leaving 8 bases between the germline ends. Germline V gives CDR1 SEHNR, CDR2 FQNEAQ (reference sequence). This chain's CDR3 is CASSLRQLNEQFF. In nucleotides, the CDR3 is TGTGCCAGCAGCTTACGACAGCTCAATGAGCAGTTCTTC.

The rearrangement uses TRBV6-5 and TRBJ2-7; 9 bases are shared with TRBD1. With 8 bases clipped from V and 6 bases from J, the junction kept 14 bases outside the gene matches. CDR3 length equals 15 residues. From germline, CDR1 is MNHEY and CDR2 SVGAGI. For the CDR3, the DNA is TGTGCCAGCGGACTACAGGGGGCGAAGGGGAGCGAGCAGTACTTC. Protein product: CASGLQGAKGSEQYF.

V and J are TRBV4-2 and TRBJ1-1, with TRBD1 matching 9 bases. Looked up from germline, CDR1 is LGHNA and CDR2 is YNFKEQ. V gave up 6 bases and J gave up 4 bases; unmatched junction bases: 12. This CDR3 is built from 16 residues. The CDR3 loop is CASSSTSGQGVTEAFF. The CDR3 nucleotides read TGTGCCAGCAGTTCCACGTCGGGACAGGGTGTCACTGAAGCTTTCTTT.

V and J are TRBV5-1 and TRBJ1-5; possibly TRBD1 for D (5 bases). This CDR3 has 14 amino acids. The V gene's germline CDR1 is SGHRS and CDR2 YFSETQ. V was shortened by 6 bases and J by 5 bases, with 15 bases between the two germline ends. The CDR3 coding sequence is TGCGCCAGCAAACTGGACGGGGGGGATCAGCCCCAGCATTTT. Its protein product is CASKLDGGDQPQHF.

This clone was detected once. The chain recombines TRBV5-4 with TRBJ2-5, with TRBD2 matching over 8 bases. The trim removed 0 bases at V and 2 bases at J, leaving 3 bases unmatched. The CDR3 is 15 amino acids. Germline assignment: CDR1 SGHNT and CDR2 YYREEE (reference sequence). The CDR3 reads CASSLGTSQQETQYF. The DNA for the CDR3 is TGTGCCAGCAGCTTGGGGACTAGCCAGCAAGAGACCCAGTACTTC.

The DNA for the CDR3 is TGTGCCAGCAGCTGGACAGGATCCGAGCAGTACGTC. It is translated as CASSWTGSEQYV. J is TRBJ2-7 and V is TRBV5-5; 7 bases are shared with TRBD1. CDR1 and CDR2 from the germline V gene are SGHKS and YYEKEE (reference sequence). V lost 3 bases to trimming and J lost 6 bases; unmatched junction nucleotides: 3. This CDR3 is built from 12 residues.

This rearrangement joins TRBV19 to TRBJ1-4, with TRBD1 as a possible D gene (5 bases). This CDR3 contains 13 residues. Germline-derived CDR1 and CDR2 are LNHDA and SQIVND (reference sequence). Trimming removed 5 bases from V and 8 bases from J, with 12 bases in between. This CDR3 is CASSSGGREKLFF. CDR3 nucleotides: TGTGCCAGTAGTTCGGGGGGTCGGGAAAAACTGTTTTTT.